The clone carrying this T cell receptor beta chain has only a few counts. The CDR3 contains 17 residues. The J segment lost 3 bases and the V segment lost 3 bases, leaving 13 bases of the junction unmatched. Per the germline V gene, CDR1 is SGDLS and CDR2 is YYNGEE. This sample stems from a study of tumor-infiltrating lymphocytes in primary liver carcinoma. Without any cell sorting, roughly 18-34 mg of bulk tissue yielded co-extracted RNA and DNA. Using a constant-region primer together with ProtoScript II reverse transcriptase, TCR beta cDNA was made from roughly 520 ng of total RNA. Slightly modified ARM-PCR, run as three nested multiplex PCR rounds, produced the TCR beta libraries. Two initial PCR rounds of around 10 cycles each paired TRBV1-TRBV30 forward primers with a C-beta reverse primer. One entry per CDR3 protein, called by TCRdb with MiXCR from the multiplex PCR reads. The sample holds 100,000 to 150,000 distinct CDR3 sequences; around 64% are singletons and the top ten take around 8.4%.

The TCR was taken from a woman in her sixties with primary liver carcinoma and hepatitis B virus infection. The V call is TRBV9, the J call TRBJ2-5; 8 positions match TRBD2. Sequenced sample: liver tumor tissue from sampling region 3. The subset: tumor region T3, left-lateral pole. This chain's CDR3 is CASSDGTRIRGEETQYF. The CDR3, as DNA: TGTGCCAGCAGCGACGGGACTAGGATACGAGGGGAAGAGACCCAGTACTTC.